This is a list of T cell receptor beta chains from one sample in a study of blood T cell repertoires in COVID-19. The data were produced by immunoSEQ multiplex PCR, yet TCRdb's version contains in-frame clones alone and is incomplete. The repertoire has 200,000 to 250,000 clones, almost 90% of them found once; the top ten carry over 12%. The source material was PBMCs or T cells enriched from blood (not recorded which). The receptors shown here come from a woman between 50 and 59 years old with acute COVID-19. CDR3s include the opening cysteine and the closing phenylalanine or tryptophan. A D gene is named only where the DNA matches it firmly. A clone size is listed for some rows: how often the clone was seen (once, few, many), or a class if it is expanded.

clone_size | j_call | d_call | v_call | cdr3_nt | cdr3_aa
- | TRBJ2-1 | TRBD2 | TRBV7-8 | TGTGCCAGCAGCCCGCGGACTAGACCCCACCCCGCAAATGAGCAGTTCTTC | CASSPRTRPHPANEQFF
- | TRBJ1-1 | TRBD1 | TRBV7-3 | TGTGCCAGCAGCCGACAGGGGAACACTGAAGCTTTCTTT | CASSRQGNTEAFF
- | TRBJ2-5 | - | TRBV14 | TGTGCCAGCAGCCAAGATACCCGAGCGGCCCAAGAGACCCAGTACTTC | CASSQDTRAAQETQYF
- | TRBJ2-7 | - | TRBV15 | TGTGCCACCTCTCTCGGGTCCTCCGAGCAGTACTTC | CATSLGSSEQYF
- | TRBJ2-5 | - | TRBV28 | TGTGCCAGCAGGAAACCAGGGCCCCCGGGGACCCAGTACTTC | CASRKPGPPGTQYF
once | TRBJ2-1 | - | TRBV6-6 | TGTGCCAGCAGTCAGGGACTTCAGCTGGTGGATGAGCAGTTCTTC | CASSQGLQLVDEQFF
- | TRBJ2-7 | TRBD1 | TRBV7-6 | TGTGCCCGACCCCCGGACAGGGCGTACGAGCAGTACTTC | CARPPDRAYEQYF
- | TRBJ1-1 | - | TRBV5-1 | TGCGCCAGCGCGTCGGGGTATGACACTGAAGCTTTCTTT | CASASGYDTEAFF
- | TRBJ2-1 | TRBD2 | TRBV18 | TGTGCCAGCTCACCGACTAGCGGGAGCGTCTACAATGAGCAGTTCTTC | CASSPTSGSVYNEQFF
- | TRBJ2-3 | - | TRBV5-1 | TGCGCCAGCAGCTCGGACAGTGGAGCAGATACGCAGTATTTT | CASSSDSGADTQYF
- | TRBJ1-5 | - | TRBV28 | TGTGCCAGCAGTTCTTCCGGGCGAGGGAATAGCAATCAGCCCCAGCATTTT | CASSSSGRGNSNQPQHF
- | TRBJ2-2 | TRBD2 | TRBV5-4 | TGTGCCAGCAGCTTCCTCCGGGCTAGCGGGGCTTACACCGGGGAGCTGTTTTTT | CASSFLRASGAYTGELFF
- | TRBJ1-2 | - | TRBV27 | TGTGCCAGCAGTTTAACGTGGGGGGAAGATGGCTACACCTTC | CASSLTWGEDGYTF
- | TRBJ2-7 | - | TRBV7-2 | TGTGCCAGCAGCGTATCCTACGAGCAGTACTTC | CASSVSYEQYF
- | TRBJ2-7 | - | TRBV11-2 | TGTGCCAGCAGCTTGAAGGCGGGAGGTGGGACAGTGAGTTTCGAGCAGTACTTC | CASSLKAGGGTVSFEQYF
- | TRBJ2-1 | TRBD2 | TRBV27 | TGTGCCAGCAGTTTATCCCCTGCGGGAGTGGAGCAGTTCTTC | CASSLSPAGVEQFF
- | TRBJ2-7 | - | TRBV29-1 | TGCAGCGTTGCAGGGGCAGGTCCCTACGAGCAGTACTTC | CSVAGAGPYEQYF
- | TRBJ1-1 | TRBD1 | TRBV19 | TGTGCCAGTAGTATAGATCGTAGGGGACAGGGGATAAACACTGAAGCTTTCTTT | CASSIDRRGQGINTEAFF
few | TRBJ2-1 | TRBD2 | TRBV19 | TGTGCCAGTAGTGTTCGAACGGGAGGATCCTACAATGAGCAGTTCTTC | CASSVRTGGSYNEQFF
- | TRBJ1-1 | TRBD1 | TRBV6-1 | TGTGCCAGCAGTGAAGCCTGGGACAGGGAGTTCACTGAAGCTTTCTTT | CASSEAWDREFTEAFF
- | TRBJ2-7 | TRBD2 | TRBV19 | TGTGCCAGTAGTATATCGGCTAGCGGCTCCTACGAGCAGTACTTC | CASSISASGSYEQYF
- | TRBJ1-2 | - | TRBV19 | TGTGCCAGTAGTCGAACCGGGACACCCAACTATGGCTACACCTTC | CASSRTGTPNYGYTF
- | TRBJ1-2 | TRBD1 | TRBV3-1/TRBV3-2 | TGTGCCAGCAGCCCTTGGACAGGCTATGGCTACACCTTC | CASSPWTGYGYTF
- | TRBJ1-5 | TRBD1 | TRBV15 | TGTGCCACCAGCTCTTTACAGGGGATCAATCAGCCCCAGCATTTT | CATSSLQGINQPQHF
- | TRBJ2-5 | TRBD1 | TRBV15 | TGTGCCACCAGCAGGCGCGGGACAGGGGGGGAGACCCAGTACTTC | CATSRRGTGGETQYF
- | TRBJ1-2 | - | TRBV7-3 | TGTGCCAGCGGGGGGGCCTATGGCTACACCTTC | CASGGAYGYTF
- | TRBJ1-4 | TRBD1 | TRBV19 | TGTGCCAGTAGTAGTGGAGTTGGGACAGAGCTTAATGAAAAACTGTTTTTT | CASSSGVGTELNEKLFF
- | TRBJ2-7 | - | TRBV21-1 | TGTGCCAGCAGCAGGGGGACTAGCGGGTGCAACGAGCAGTACTTC | CASSRGTSGCNEQYF
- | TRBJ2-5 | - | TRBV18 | TGTGCCAGCTCACCCGGGGAGACCCAGTACTTC | CASSPGETQYF
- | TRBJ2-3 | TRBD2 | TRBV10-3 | TGTGCCATCGGTCTAGCGGGCGCAGATACGCAGTATTTT | CAIGLAGADTQYF
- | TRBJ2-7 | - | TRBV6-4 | TGTGCCAGCAGTGACTCGATGCGCCGACACCTCTATTACGAGCAGTACTTC | CASSDSMRRHLYYEQYF
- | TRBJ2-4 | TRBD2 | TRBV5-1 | TGCGCCAGCAGCTTGGAGGGCGGGAGTGGGGCCAAAAACATTCAGTACTTC | CASSLEGGSGAKNIQYF
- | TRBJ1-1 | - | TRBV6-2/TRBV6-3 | TGTGCCAGCAGTTACTCGTATGGGCAGGAAGCTTTCTTT | CASSYSYGQEAFF
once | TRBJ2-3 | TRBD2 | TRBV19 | TGTGCCAGTAGTACACGGACTAGGACAGATACGCAGTATTTT | CASSTRTRTDTQYF
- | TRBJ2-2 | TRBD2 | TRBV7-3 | TGTGCCAGCAGCCATCCGACTAGCGGGCCCAACACCAGGGAGCTGTTTTTT | CASSHPTSGPNTRELFF
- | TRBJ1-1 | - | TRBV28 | TGTGCCAGCAGTTTAGTAGGGGGTTGGACTGAAGCTTTCTTT | CASSLVGGWTEAFF
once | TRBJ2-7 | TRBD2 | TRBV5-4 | TGTGCCACCCAGCGGGAGCAGGAATACGAGCAGTACTTC | CATQREQEYEQYF
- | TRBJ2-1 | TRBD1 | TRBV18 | TGTGCCAGCTCACCACTTGGGGCAGGGGGCTCGAATGAGCAGTTCTTC | CASSPLGAGGSNEQFF
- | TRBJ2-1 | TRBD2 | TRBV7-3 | TGTGCCAGCAGCTTTAGCGGGAGACCTGGGCGCTATTCCTACAATGAGCAGTTCTTC | CASSFSGRPGRYSYNEQFF
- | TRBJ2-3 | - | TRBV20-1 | TGCAGTCAGGGGACCCCAGATACGCAGTATTTT | CSQGTPDTQYF
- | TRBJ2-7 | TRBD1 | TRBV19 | TGTGCCAGTAGTTTCACGGGACAGGCACGCGACGAGCAGTACTTC | CASSFTGQARDEQYF